The sequence of this T cell receptor beta chain was determined in a study of regulatory T cells in long-lasting Graves disease. Study findings and constraints: Small numbers of samples may have cut accuracy. Patients with persistent Graves' had lower TCR diversity than newly diagnosed patients. Analyses excluded thyroid tissue, covering peripheral blood alone.

Researchers made TCR beta libraries by using iRepertoire HTBI primers and running Arm-PCR on CDR3 regions. MiXCR, applied by TCRdb to the multiplex PCR reads, yields one record per CDR3 protein. The table has a few hundred thousand distinct CDR3 sequences, 20% to 25% seen once; the top ten hold roughly an eighth. This clonotype has a handful of counts. Antigen specificity is unknown. Time point noted: persistent/refractory GD, antithyroid drugs over 5 years with positive TRAb. PBMC-derived RNA was used for the TCR library. The sample in question was peripheral blood mononuclear cells (PBMCs), obtained when the disease was refractory, from a patient treated with antithyroid drugs. This clonotype was sampled from a female donor with Graves disease.

CDR3 nucleotides: TGTGCCTGGAGCCCTGGCACCGGGGAGCTGTTTTTT. Amino acid sequence: CAWSPGTGELFF. V and J are TRBV30 and TRBJ2-2; D is unclear. The CDR3 runs to 12 residues. The V and J ends lost 3 bases and 4 bases respectively, with 6 bases between them. Germline V gene data show CDR1 as GTSNPN and CDR2 as SVGIG (reference sequence).